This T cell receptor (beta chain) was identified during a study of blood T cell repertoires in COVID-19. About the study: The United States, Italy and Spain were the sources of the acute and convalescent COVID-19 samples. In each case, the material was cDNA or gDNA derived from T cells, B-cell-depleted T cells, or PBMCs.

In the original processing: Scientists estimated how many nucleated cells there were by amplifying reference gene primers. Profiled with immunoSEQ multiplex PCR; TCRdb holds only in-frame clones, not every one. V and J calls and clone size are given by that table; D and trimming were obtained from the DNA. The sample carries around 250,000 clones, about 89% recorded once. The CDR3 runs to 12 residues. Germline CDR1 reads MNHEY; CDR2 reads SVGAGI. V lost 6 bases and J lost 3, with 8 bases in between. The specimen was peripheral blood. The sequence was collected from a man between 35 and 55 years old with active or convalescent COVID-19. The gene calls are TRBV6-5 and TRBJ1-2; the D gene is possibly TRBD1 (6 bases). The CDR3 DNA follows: TGTGCCAGCAGCCCAGGGGACTATGGCTACACCTTC. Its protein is CASSPGDYGYTF.